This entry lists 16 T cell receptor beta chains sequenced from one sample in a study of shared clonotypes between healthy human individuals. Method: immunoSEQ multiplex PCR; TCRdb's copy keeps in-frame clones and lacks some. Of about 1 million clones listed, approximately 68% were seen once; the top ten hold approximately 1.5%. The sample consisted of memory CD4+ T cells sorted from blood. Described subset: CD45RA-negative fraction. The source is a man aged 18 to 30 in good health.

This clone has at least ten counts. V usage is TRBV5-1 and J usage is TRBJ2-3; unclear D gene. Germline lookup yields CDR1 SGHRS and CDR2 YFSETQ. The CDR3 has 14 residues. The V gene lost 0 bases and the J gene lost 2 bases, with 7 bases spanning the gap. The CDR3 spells CASSLDSITDTQYF. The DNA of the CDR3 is TGCGCCAGCAGCTTGGATTCGATCACAGATACGCAGTATTTT. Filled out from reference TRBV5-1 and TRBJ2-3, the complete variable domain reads KAGVTQTPRYLIKTRGQQVTLSCSPISGHRSVSWYQQTPGQGLQFLFEYFSETQRNKGNFPGRFSGRQFSNSRSEMNVSTLELGDSALYLCASSLDSITDTQYFGPGTRLTVL.

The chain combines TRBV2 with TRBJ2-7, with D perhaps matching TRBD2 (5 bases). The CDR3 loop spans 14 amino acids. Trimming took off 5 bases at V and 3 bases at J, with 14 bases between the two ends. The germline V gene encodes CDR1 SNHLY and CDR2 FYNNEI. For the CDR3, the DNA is TGTGCCAGCAGTAAAGAGGGATCCTTCTACGAGCAGTACTTC. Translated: CASSKEGSFYEQYF.

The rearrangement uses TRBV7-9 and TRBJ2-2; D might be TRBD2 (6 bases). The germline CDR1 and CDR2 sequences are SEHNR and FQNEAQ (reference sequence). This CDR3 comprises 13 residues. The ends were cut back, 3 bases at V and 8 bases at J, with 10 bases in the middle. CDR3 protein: CASSLRGRGELFF. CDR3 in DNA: TGTGCCAGCAGCTTGCGGGGACGTGGGGAGCTGTTTTTT.

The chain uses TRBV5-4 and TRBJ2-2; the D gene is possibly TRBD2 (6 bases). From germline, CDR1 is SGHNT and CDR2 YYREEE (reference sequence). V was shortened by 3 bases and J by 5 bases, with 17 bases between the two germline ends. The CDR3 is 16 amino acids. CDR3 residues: CASSSLGGRGTGELFF. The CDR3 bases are TGTGCCAGCAGCTCGTTGGGAGGTAGAGGGACCGGGGAGCTGTTTTTT.

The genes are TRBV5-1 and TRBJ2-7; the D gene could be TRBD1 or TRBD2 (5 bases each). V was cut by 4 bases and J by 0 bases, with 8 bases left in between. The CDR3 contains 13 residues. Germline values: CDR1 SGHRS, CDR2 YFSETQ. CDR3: CASSPGASYEQYF. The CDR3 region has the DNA TGCGCCAGCAGCCCCGGGGCCTCCTACGAGCAGTACTTC.

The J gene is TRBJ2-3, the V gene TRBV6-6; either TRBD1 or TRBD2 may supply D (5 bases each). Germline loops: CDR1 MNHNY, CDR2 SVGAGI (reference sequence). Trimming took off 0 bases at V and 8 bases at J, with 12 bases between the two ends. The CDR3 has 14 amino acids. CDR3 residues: CASSYSGPEGTQYF. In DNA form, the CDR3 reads TGTGCCAGCAGTTACTCGGGACCCGAGGGTACGCAGTATTTT.

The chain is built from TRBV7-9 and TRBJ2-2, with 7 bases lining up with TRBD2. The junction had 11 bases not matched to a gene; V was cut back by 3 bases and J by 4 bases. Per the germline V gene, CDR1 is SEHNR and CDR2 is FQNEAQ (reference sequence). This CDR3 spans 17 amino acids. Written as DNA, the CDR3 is TGTGCCAGCAGCTTTCCCCGTCTCACGGGAGGCACCGGGGAGCTGTTTTTT. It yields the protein CASSFPRLTGGTGELFF.

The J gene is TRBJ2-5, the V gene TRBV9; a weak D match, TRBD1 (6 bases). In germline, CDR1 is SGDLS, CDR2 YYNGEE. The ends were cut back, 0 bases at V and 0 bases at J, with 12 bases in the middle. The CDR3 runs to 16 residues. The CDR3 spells CASSVGPGANQETQYF. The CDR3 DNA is TGTGCCAGCAGCGTAGGCCCAGGGGCGAACCAAGAGACCCAGTACTTC. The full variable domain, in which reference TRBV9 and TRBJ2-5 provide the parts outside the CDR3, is DSGVTQTPKHLITATGQRVTLRCSPRSGDLSVYWYQQSLDQGLQFLIQYYNGEERAKGNILERFSAQQFPDLHSELNLSSLELGDSALYFCASSVGPGANQETQYFGPGTRLLVL.

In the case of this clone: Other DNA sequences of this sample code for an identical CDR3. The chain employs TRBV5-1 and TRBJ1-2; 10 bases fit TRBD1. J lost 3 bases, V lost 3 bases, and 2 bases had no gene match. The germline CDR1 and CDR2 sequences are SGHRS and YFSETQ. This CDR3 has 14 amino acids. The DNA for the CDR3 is TGCGCCAGCAGCTCGACAGGGGGCGACTATGGCTACACCTTC. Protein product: CASSSTGGDYGYTF.

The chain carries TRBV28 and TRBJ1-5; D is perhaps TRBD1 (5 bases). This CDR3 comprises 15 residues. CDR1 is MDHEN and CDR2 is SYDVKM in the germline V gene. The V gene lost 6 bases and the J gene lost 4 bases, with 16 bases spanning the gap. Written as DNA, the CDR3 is TGTGCCAGCAGGAAAATCGGGGGGTCAAATCAGCCCCAGCATTTT. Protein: CASRKIGGSNQPQHF.

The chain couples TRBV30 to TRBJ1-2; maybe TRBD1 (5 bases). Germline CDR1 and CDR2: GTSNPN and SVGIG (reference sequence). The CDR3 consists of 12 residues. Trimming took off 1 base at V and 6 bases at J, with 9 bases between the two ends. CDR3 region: CAWSGTGDGYTF. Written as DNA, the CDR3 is TGTGCCTGGAGTGGGACGGGGGATGGCTACACCTTC.

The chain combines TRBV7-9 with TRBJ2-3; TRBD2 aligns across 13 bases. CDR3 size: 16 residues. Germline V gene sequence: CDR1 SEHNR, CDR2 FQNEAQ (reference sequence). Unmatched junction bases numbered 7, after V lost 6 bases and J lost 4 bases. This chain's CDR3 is CASRFGLAGVADTQYF. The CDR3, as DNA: TGTGCCAGCAGGTTTGGACTAGCGGGAGTGGCAGATACGCAGTATTTT.

The CDR3 DNA reads as TGTGCCAGCAGCTTAGTAGCGGTTAGCTCCTACAATGAGCAGTTCTTC. Its translation is CASSLVAVSSYNEQFF. The V gene is TRBV11-2, the J gene TRBJ2-1; D is possibly TRBD2 (6 bases). The CDR3 runs to 16 residues. From germline, CDR1 is SGHAT and CDR2 FQNNGV. V lost 1 base to trimming and J lost 0 bases, with 10 bases between them.

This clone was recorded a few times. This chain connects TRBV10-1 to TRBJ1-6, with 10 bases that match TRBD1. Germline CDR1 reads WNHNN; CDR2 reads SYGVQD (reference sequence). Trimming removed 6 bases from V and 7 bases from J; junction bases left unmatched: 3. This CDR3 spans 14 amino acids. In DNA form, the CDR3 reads TGCGCCAGCAGCCGGGACAGGGGAAATTCACCCCTCCACTTT. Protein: CASSRDRGNSPLHF.

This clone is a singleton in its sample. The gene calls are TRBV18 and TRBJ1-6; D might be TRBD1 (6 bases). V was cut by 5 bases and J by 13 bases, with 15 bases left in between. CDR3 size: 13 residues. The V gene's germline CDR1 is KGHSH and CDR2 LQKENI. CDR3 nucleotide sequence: TGTGCCAGCTCAACCGGAGGGGGGGACCCCCTCCACTTT. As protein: CASSTGGGDPLHF.

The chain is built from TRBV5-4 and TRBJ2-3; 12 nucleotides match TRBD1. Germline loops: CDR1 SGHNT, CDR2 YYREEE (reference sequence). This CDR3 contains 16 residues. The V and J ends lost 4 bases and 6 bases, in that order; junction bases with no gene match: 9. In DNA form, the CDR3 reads TGTGCCAGCAGCAAACCACCTGGGACAGGGGGCGATACGCAGTATTTT. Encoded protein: CASSKPPGTGGDTQYF.